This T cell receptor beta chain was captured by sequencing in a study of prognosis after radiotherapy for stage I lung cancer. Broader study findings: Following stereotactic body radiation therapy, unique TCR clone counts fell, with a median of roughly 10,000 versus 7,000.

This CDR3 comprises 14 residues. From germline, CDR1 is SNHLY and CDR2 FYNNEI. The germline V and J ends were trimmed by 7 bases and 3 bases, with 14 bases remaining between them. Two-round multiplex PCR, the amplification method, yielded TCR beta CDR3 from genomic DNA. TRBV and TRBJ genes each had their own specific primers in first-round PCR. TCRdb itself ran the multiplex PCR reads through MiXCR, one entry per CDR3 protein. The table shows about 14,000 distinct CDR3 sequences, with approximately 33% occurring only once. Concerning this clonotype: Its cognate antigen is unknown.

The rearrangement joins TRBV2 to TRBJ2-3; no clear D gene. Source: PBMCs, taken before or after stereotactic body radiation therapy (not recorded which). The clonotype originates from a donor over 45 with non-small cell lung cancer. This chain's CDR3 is CASNDCAETDTQYF. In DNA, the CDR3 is TGTGCCAGCAACGATTGTGCAGAAACAGATACGCAGTATTTT.